This TCR beta chain was retrieved from a study of CD8+CD57+ T cells in acquired aplastic anemia. V shed 8 bases and J 4 bases; nucleotides not matched to a gene: 4. The CDR3 has 14 residues. CDR1 and CDR2 (germline): SNHLY, FYNNEI. Sequenced patients had shown CD8+CD57+ cell expansion by flow cytometry. This clonotype was seen many times. Genomic DNA, the template, was used for profiling of the TCR beta VDJ and CDR3. TCRdb reprocessed the reads with MiXCR, giving one entry per CDR3 protein. The repertoire includes around 170,000 distinct CDR3 sequences, roughly half of them detected once, and approximately 9.7% sits in the top ten.

Sequencing input: sorted CD4+, CD8+, or CD8+CD57+ T cells (not recorded which) from PBMCs. The TCR sequence derives from a human donor with aplastic anemia. V usage is TRBV2 and J usage is TRBJ2-1, with 11 bases aligning to TRBD2. The CDR3 sequence is CASVTSGSYNEQFF. In nucleotides, the CDR3 is TGTGCCAGCGTTACTAGCGGGAGTTACAATGAGCAGTTCTTC.